Shown below are 30 T cell receptor beta chains from a single sample sequenced in a study of blood T cell repertoires in COVID-19. Method: immunoSEQ multiplex PCR; TCRdb's copy keeps in-frame clones and lacks some. The sample has about 180,000 clones; around 77% are singletons. Sequenced sample: peripheral blood. Receptors originate from a man in his 70s with active or convalescent COVID-19.

The chain couples TRBV30 to TRBJ2-7; the D gene is possibly TRBD2 (5 bases). V lost 3 bases and J 1 base, leaving 13 bases between the germline ends. The germline V gene encodes CDR1 GTSNPN and CDR2 SVGIG (reference sequence). This CDR3 has 14 residues. The CDR3 is CAWRSRTFSYEQYF. The CDR3 DNA sequence: TGTGCCTGGAGATCAAGGACTTTTTCCTACGAGCAGTACTTC.

This rearrangement joins TRBV27 to TRBJ2-7, with D perhaps matching TRBD2 (6 bases). The V gene lost 5 bases and the J gene lost 7 bases, with 24 bases spanning the gap. CDR3 length: 16 residues. The germline V gene has CDR1 MNHEY and CDR2 SMNVEV (reference sequence). CDR3 coding DNA: TGTGCCAGCAGTGCCCCGGGGAGGCTCGTGTTGGGGGAGCAGTACTTC. It codes for CASSAPGRLVLGEQYF.

The chain joins TRBV5-1 to TRBJ1-2, with 10 bases aligning to TRBD1. The CDR3 runs 15 residues. With V trimmed by 8 bases and J by 8 bases, 15 bases remained unmatched. CDR1 is SGHRS, CDR2 YFSETQ, per germline. The CDR3 nucleotides read TGCGCCAGTCGGAGTGGGACAGGGGTTAACGTGGGCTACACCTTC. Translated, it gives CASRSGTGVNVGYTF.

The genes are TRBV24-1 and TRBJ2-1; 9 bases match TRBD2. Germline loops: CDR1 KGHDR, CDR2 SFDVKD. V shed 5 bases, J shed 0 bases, and the junction held 4 bases outside the gene matches. The CDR3 length is 16 residues. In DNA, the CDR3 is TGTGCCACCAGTGGCGTTAGCGGGAGCTCCTACAATGAGCAGTTCTTC. This sequence encodes CATSGVSGSSYNEQFF.

Only a few counts were recorded for this clone. The chain joins TRBV21-1 to TRBJ2-2; whether TRBD1, the table's D call, matches the DNA was not checked. TRBV21-1 is classified as a pseudogene. The CDR3 runs to 20 residues. The CDR3 region is CASSKVPGQAVRTNTGELFF. Here the CDR3 DNA reads TGTGCCAGCAGCAAAGTCCCAGGACAGGCTGTGAGAACGAACACCGGGGAGCTGTTTTTT.

The V and J genes are TRBV30 and TRBJ1-2, with D perhaps matching TRBD1 (6 bases). The CDR3 loop spans 12 amino acids. In germline, CDR1 is GTSNPN, CDR2 SVGIG (reference sequence). Trimming removed 2 bases from V and 8 bases from J, with 12 bases in between. The CDR3 is CAWSRQVEGYTF. Written as DNA, the CDR3 is TGTGCCTGGAGTCGACAGGTTGAGGGCTACACCTTC.

In DNA form, the CDR3 reads TGCGCCAGCAGCTTGGGAGCCGCCGCTAACTATGGCTACACCTTC. It translates to CASSLGAAANYGYTF. V gene TRBV5-1 combines with J gene TRBJ1-2; D ambiguous. The CDR3 contains 15 residues. Trimming shortened V by 0 bases and J by 0 bases, and 9 bases separated the two germline ends. The germline gives CDR1 SGHRS, CDR2 YFSETQ. The full variable domain, its missing parts supplied by reference TRBV5-1 and TRBJ1-2, is KAGVTQTPRYLIKTRGQQVTLSCSPISGHRSVSWYQQTPGQGLQFLFEYFSETQRNKGNFPGRFSGRQFSNSRSEMNVSTLELGDSALYLCASSLGAAANYGYTFGSGTRLTVV.

V gene TRBV2 combines with J gene TRBJ1-1, with 7 positions matching TRBD1. The CDR3 covers 13 residues. Germline loops: CDR1 SNHLY, CDR2 FYNNEI. V gave up 5 bases and J gave up 4 bases; unmatched junction bases: 4. CDR3 nucleotides: TGTGCCAGCAGTAAGGACAGGCGCACTGAAGCTTTCTTT. Residues: CASSKDRRTEAFF. Together with reference TRBV2 and TRBJ1-1, the CDR3 gives the full variable domain: EPEVTQTPSHQVTQMGQEVILRCVPISNHLYFYWYRQILGQKVEFLVSFYNNEISEKSEIFDDQFSVERPDGSNFTLKIRSTKLEDSAMYFCASSKDRRTEAFFGQGTRLTVV.

V gene TRBV30 combines with J gene TRBJ2-1, with a weak D call TRBD2 (7 bases). The germline V and J ends were trimmed by 0 bases and 4 bases, with 10 bases remaining between them. There are 14 residues in the CDR3. Germline V lookup: CDR1 GTSNPN, CDR2 SVGIG (reference sequence). For the CDR3, the DNA is TGTGCCTGGAGTGTAGGGGGGGGGTACAATGAGCAGTTCTTC. Residues: CAWSVGGGYNEQFF.

In this sample, this clone turned up a few times. This sequence joins TRBV10-3 and TRBJ1-4; 9 bases match TRBD1. Trimming cost V 4 bases and J 2 bases; bases outside gene matches: 5. The CDR3 covers 16 residues. The germline V gene has CDR1 ENHRY and CDR2 SYGVKD. The CDR3 here is CAISGGTGSTNEKLFF. The CDR3 bases are TGTGCCATCAGTGGCGGGACAGGGTCCACTAATGAAAAACTGTTTTTT.

This clone was counted only a few times. This chain joins TRBV7-2 and TRBJ2-3, with 8 bases matching TRBD1. From germline, CDR1 is SGHTA and CDR2 FQGNSA. V gave up 6 bases and J gave up 6 bases; unmatched junction bases: 5. The CDR3 covers 13 residues. CDR3 protein: CASRSGGGDTQYF. The CDR3 region has the DNA TGTGCCAGCAGGTCAGGGGGCGGGGATACGCAGTATTTT.

The chain has TRBV4-2 and TRBJ1-5; a weak D match, TRBD1 (6 bases). CDR1 is LGHNA, CDR2 YNFKEQ, per germline. V was shortened by 1 base and J by 7 bases, with 14 bases between the two germline ends. The CDR3 is 15 amino acids. CDR3 nucleotides: TGTGCCAGCAGCCAAGTTACAGGGACGGACCAGCCCCAGCATTTT. Amino acids: CASSQVTGTDQPQHF.

The rearrangement links TRBV7-6 to TRBJ2-3; no firm D call. Trimming stripped 5 bases from V and 0 bases from J, with 9 bases between. Germline V gene sequence: CDR1 SGHVS, CDR2 FNYEAQ. The CDR3 runs to 14 residues. The CDR3 DNA is TGTGCCAGCAGCCAAAGAACTAGCACAGATACGCAGTATTTT. Its protein is CASSQRTSTDTQYF. Full variable domain (remainder filled in from reference TRBV7-6 and TRBJ2-3): GAGVSQSPRYKVTKRGQDVALRCDPISGHVSLYWYRQALGQGPEFLTYFNYEAQQDKSGLPNDRFSAERPEGSISTLTIQRTEQRDSAMYRCASSQRTSTDTQYFGPGTRLTVL.

This clone was seen a handful of times. V is TRBV4-2 and J is TRBJ1-1, with 8 bases aligning to TRBD1. From germline, CDR1 is LGHNA and CDR2 YNFKEQ. The CDR3 runs to 15 residues. J gave up 3 bases and V 3 bases, and 6 bases lay outside the gene matches. The CDR3 sequence: CASSQDRVVDTEAFF. CDR3 coding DNA: TGTGCCAGCAGCCAGGACAGGGTAGTGGACACTGAAGCTTTCTTT.

The chain carries TRBV3-1 (or the pseudogene TRBV3-2) and TRBJ2-5; 7 bases agree with TRBD1. The V segment lost 2 bases and the J segment 2 bases; nucleotides outside the gene matches: 5. The CDR3 is 15 residues long. The germline CDR1 and CDR2 sequences are LGHDT and YNNKEL (reference sequence). The CDR3 reads CASSQLDREQETQYF. The CDR3 DNA reads TGTGCCAGCAGCCAACTAGACAGGGAGCAAGAGACCCAGTACTTC.

The chain recombines TRBV5-4 with TRBJ1-1; TRBD1 agrees at 7 bases. This CDR3 has 15 amino acids. CDR1 SGHNT and CDR2 YYREEE come from the germline V gene (reference sequence). V lost 0 bases, J lost 3 bases, and 5 bases stayed unmatched. CDR3 residues: CASSLGGRGDTEAFF. The CDR3 bases are TGTGCCAGCAGCTTGGGGGGCAGGGGGGACACTGAAGCTTTCTTT.

The J gene is TRBJ1-3, the V gene TRBV24-1; 8 nucleotides line up with TRBD1. J lost 5 bases, V lost 5 bases, and 13 bases had no gene match. CDR1 and CDR2 (germline): KGHDR, SFDVKD. The CDR3 covers 17 residues. As DNA, the CDR3 is TGTGCCACCAGTGGACCTCCGGGACAGGTCGTCAGAAACACCATATATTTT. This codes for CATSGPPGQVVRNTIYF.

The chain recombines TRBV6-5 with TRBJ1-5; TRBD1 is a possible D gene (6 bases). The CDR3 contains 15 residues. V gave up 2 bases and J gave up 7 bases, with 15 bases separating them. Per germline, CDR1 MNHEY and CDR2 SVGAGI. In DNA, the CDR3 is TGTGCCAGCAGTTACGATTCGCAGGGGAACCAGCCCCAGCATTTT. Protein sequence: CASSYDSQGNQPQHF.

This CDR3 is CAWNLVGHGYTF. In nucleotides, the CDR3 is TGTGCCTGGAATCTCGTGGGGCATGGCTACACCTTC. V is TRBV30 and J is TRBJ1-2; the D gene is possibly TRBD1 (5 bases). The length of the CDR3 is 12 residues. Germline assignment: CDR1 GTSNPN and CDR2 SVGIG (reference sequence). Trimming removed 4 bases at V and 6 bases at J, with 12 bases between.

This chain connects TRBV3-1 (or the pseudogene TRBV3-2) to TRBJ2-7; TRBD1 matches 9 bases. Trimming took 2 bases from V and 12 from J; bases not matched to a gene: 5. Germline CDR1 is LGHDT and CDR2 is YNNKEL (reference sequence). The length of the CDR3 is 12 residues. The CDR3 DNA reads as TGTGCCAGCAGCCAATCGGGACAGGGCACGTACTTC. Translation gives CASSQSGQGTYF.

The genes are TRBV6-5 and TRBJ1-1; D is uncertain. V dropped 0 bases and J dropped 6 bases, with 8 bases sitting between them. CDR1 MNHEY and CDR2 SVGAGI come from the germline V gene. CDR3 length equals 13 residues. The CDR3 sequence is CASSYSHRAEAFF. The CDR3 coding sequence is TGTGCCAGCAGTTACTCGCACCGCGCTGAAGCTTTCTTT.

The V call is TRBV27, the J call TRBJ2-1; TRBD2 is a possible D gene (6 bases). Germline V gene data show CDR1 as MNHEY and CDR2 as SMNVEV (reference sequence). V lost 6 bases, J lost 0 bases, and 9 bases lay in between. The CDR3 covers 14 residues. CDR3 sequence (DNA): TGTGCCAGCAGATTCGGGGGCTCCTACAATGAGCAGTTCTTC. Amino acids: CASRFGGSYNEQFF.

The rearrangement uses TRBV4-2 and TRBJ2-7, with 8 bases lining up with TRBD2. Germline-derived CDR1 and CDR2 are LGHNA and YNFKEQ. V lost 2 bases and J lost 5; bases outside the gene matches: 11. The CDR3 has 16 residues. The CDR3 DNA reads as TGTGCCAGCAGCCAAACGGCCGGGACTAGGAGCGACGAGCAGTACTTC. This gives the protein CASSQTAGTRSDEQYF.

This clone was seen a few times. V gene TRBV6-5 combines with J gene TRBJ2-7; D is ambiguous. CDR1 is MNHEY and CDR2 is SVGAGI in the germline V gene. There are 15 residues in the CDR3. V was shortened by 4 bases and J by 1 base, with 14 bases between the two germline ends. In nucleotides, the CDR3 is TGTGCCAGCAGTTCAAGCAGACAATTATCCTACGAGCAGTACTTC. The encoded protein is CASSSSRQLSYEQYF.

V is TRBV7-2 and J is TRBJ1-4; 9 nucleotides line up with TRBD1. This CDR3 comprises 15 residues. Germline lookup yields CDR1 SGHTA and CDR2 FQGNSA. V lost 5 bases to trimming and J lost 5 bases; unmatched junction nucleotides: 6. The CDR3 loop is CASSPLGTGNEKLFF. The CDR3, as DNA: TGTGCCAGCAGCCCCCTCGGGACAGGGAATGAAAAACTGTTTTTT.

This clone was picked up a small number of times. CDR3 DNA sequence: TGTGCCAGCAGTTTAAGGGGAGCGGGAGGGTCCCCAGATACGCAGTATTTT. Encoded protein: CASSLRGAGGSPDTQYF. The chain combines TRBV27 with TRBJ2-3; 10 bases agree with TRBD2. The V and J ends lost 2 bases and 4 bases, in that order; junction bases with no gene match: 9. Germline CDR1 reads MNHEY; CDR2 reads SMNVEV (reference sequence). This CDR3 is 17 amino acids long.

The V gene is TRBV7-9, the J gene TRBJ2-7; D is unresolved. Germline lookup yields CDR1 SEHNR and CDR2 FQNEAQ (reference sequence). The CDR3 runs 17 residues. V dropped 0 bases and J dropped 0 bases, with 15 bases sitting between them. CDR3 bases: TGTGCCAGCAGCTTAGCGCATGGTGCGCCGGTCTCCTACGAGCAGTACTTC. Protein sequence: CASSLAHGAPVSYEQYF. Filled out from reference TRBV7-9 and TRBJ2-7, the complete variable domain reads DTGVSQNPRHKITKRGQNVTFRCDPISEHNRLYWYRQTLGQGPEFLTYFQNEAQLEKSRLLSDRFSAERPKGSFSTLEIQRTEQGDSAMYLCASSLAHGAPVSYEQYFGPGTRLTVT.

This sequence joins TRBV28 and TRBJ2-5; 11 positions match TRBD1. The CDR3 length is 15 residues. CDR1 MDHEN and CDR2 SYDVKM come from the germline V gene. Germline trimming cut 6 bases from V and 5 bases from J; bases unmatched to any gene: 8. The CDR3 spells CASSMPGQGDETQYF. The CDR3, as DNA: TGTGCCAGCAGCATGCCGGGACAGGGGGATGAGACCCAGTACTTC.

The V and J genes are TRBV21-1 and TRBJ1-5; the D call of TRBD1 is as the table states it, not checked on the DNA. TRBV21-1 is noted as a pseudogene. This CDR3 is 12 amino acids long. The CDR3 DNA follows: TGTGCCAGCCGGACAGGGGAACAGCCCCAGCATTTT. This codes for CASRTGEQPQHF.

The chain carries TRBV29-1 and TRBJ1-1, with no clear D. Trimming took 4 bases from V and 10 from J, leaving 13 bases between them. The germline gives CDR1 SQVTM, CDR2 ANQGSEA. The CDR3 sequence is 11 residues long. In nucleotides, the CDR3 is TGCAGCGTTGTGCCCGGGTTTAGAGCTTTCTTT. This translates into CSVVPGFRAFF.